A single sample gave rise to the 10 T cell receptor beta chains below, sequenced in a study of CXCR3-negative and CXCR3-positive naive CD8 T cells. UMI-labeled 5' RACE TRB cDNA libraries were prepared from the cells. From the 5' RACE reads, TCRdb lists one entry per CDR3 protein and no DNA. The sample table includes tens of thousands of distinct CDR3 sequences. The sequenced material came from naive CXCR3- CD8+ T cells from blood. Described subset: CD45RO-CCR7+CD27+CD95- naive CD8+ T cells lacking CXCR3 (TNR3-). These TCRs come from a human donor in good health. Some clones in this sample may be carry-over from other donors' samples.

The rearrangement uses TRBV25-1 and TRBJ2-2. The germline gives CDR1 MGHDK, CDR2 SYGVNS. This CDR3 spans 12 amino acids. CDR3 region: CASTDDPGELFF.

This clonotype is called medium-sized based on its frequency. This chain links TRBV5-1 with TRBJ1-1; TCRdb's D call, TRBD1, is unchecked because there is no DNA. CDR1 and CDR2 from the germline V gene are SGHRS and YFSETQ. The CDR3 totals 13 residues. The CDR3 loop reads CASSLDRGTEAFF.

The chain is built from TRBV5-1 and TRBJ2-2. Germline V gene data show CDR1 as SGHRS and CDR2 as YFSETQ. This CDR3 is 13 amino acids long. The CDR3 region is CASSLGRTGELFF.

The chain links TRBV28 to TRBJ2-7; TCRdb proposes TRBD1, but this gene call is untestable without DNA. Germline CDR1 MDHEN, CDR2 SYDVKM. This CDR3 is built from 13 residues. The CDR3 is CASSLPPGDEQYF.

The gene calls are TRBV19 and TRBJ2-1; the D call from TCRdb, TRBD1, cannot be confirmed without DNA. Per the germline V gene, CDR1 is LNHDA and CDR2 is SQIVND (reference sequence). The CDR3 contains 18 residues. The CDR3 protein is CASSIEILGQGELNEQFF.

This sequence joins TRBV4-3 and TRBJ2-3; TCRdb designates TRBD1, a call that cannot be tested without DNA. The CDR3 runs to 16 residues. Germline lookup yields CDR1 LGHNA and CDR2 YSLEER. The CDR3 here is CASSQTAGTGQDTQYF.

V and J are TRBV30 and TRBJ2-1; checking the TCRdb D call of TRBD1 is not possible without DNA. Germline V gives CDR1 GTSNPN, CDR2 SVGIG (reference sequence). This CDR3 is built from 13 residues. The CDR3 sequence is CALRPGAGNEQFF.

The genes are TRBV7-3 and TRBJ1-1; the D gene TCRdb calls, TRBD1, cannot be checked with no DNA. Germline V gene data show CDR1 as SGHTA and CDR2 as FQGTGA. CDR3 length: 16 amino acids. CDR3 sequence: CASSLSPIRVNTEAFF. The full variable domain, completed using reference TRBV7-3 and TRBJ1-1, is GAGVSQTPSNKVTEKGKYVELRCDPISGHTALYWYRQSLGQGPEFLIYFQGTGAADDSGLPNDRFFAVRPEGSVSTLKIQRTERGDSAVYLCASSLSPIRVNTEAFFGQGTRLTVV.

This chain joins TRBV4-3 and TRBJ1-2. The CDR3 contains 14 residues. Germline CDR1 reads LGHNA; CDR2 reads YSLEER. CDR3 sequence: CASSEGISNYGYTF.

The genes are TRBV29-1 and TRBJ2-3; there is no DNA to check the TCRdb D call of TRBD1. Germline CDR1 reads SQVTM; CDR2 reads ANQGSEA. This CDR3 has 17 amino acids. CDR3 protein: CSVEIGPTGFGEGTQYF.